The source of this T cell receptor (beta chain) is a study of blood T cell repertoires in COVID-19. Study-level information: Nucleic acid was either cDNA or gDNA, and it came from T cells, B-cell-depleted T cells, or PBMCs.

The junction had 11 bases not matched to a gene; V was cut back by 4 bases and J by 6 bases. CDR3 length equals 17 residues. Germline CDR1 and CDR2: SNHLY and FYNNEI. Per the authors' pipeline: Estimation of nucleated cell counts relied on the amplification of reference gene primers. TCRdb's copy holds only in-frame clones and misses some; the assay was immunoSEQ multiplex PCR. V and J calls and clone size are as listed in that table; D and trimming were resolved from the DNA. Among approximately 400,000 clones listed, 83% were seen once. Cohorts were assigned according to the clinical history that participants reported.

The receptor comes from a woman in her 50s who had recovered from COVID-19. The sample was PBMCs or T cells enriched from blood (not recorded which). V is TRBV2 and J is TRBJ1-6; 8 positions match TRBD1. This chain's CDR3 is CASSVSQSGGVNSPLHF. For the CDR3, the DNA is TGTGCCAGCAGTGTCTCCCAATCAGGGGGCGTTAATTCACCCCTCCACTTT.